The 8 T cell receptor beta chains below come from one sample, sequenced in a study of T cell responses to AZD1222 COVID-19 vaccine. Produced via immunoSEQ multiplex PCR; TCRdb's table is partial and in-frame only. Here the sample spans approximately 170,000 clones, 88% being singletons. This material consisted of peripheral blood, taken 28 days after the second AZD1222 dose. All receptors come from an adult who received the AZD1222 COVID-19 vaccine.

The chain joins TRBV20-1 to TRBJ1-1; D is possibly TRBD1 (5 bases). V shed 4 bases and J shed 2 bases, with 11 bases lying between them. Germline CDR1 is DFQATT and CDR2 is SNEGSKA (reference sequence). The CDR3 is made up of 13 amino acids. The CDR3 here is CSATEDSNTEAFF. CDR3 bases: TGCAGTGCTACTGAAGACAGTAACACTGAAGCTTTCTTT.

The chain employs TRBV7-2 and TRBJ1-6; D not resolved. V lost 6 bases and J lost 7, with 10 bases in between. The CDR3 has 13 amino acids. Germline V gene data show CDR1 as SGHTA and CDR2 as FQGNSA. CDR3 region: CASRRTENSPLHF. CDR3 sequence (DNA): TGTGCCAGCAGACGGACGGAGAATTCACCCCTCCACTTT.

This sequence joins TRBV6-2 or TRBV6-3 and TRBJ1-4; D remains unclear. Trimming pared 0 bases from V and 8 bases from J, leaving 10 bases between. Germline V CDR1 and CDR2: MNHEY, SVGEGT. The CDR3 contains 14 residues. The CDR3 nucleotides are TGTGCCAGCAGTTACTCACGGACTCTCGAAAAACTGTTTTTT. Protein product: CASSYSRTLEKLFF.

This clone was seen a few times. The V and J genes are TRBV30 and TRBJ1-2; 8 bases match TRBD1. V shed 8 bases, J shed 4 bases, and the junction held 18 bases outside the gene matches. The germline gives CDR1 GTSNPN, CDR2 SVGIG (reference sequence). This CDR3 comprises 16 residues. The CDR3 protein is CAAQGRGQDHLYGYTF. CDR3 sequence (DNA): TGTGCCGCCCAAGGCAGGGGGCAAGATCATCTCTATGGCTACACCTTC.

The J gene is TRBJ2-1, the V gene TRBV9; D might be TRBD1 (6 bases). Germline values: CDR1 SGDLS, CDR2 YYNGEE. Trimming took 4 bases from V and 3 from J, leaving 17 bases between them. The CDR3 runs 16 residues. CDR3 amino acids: CASSSIGRGIYNEQFF. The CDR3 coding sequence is TGTGCCAGCAGCTCCATCGGCAGGGGAATCTACAATGAGCAGTTCTTC.

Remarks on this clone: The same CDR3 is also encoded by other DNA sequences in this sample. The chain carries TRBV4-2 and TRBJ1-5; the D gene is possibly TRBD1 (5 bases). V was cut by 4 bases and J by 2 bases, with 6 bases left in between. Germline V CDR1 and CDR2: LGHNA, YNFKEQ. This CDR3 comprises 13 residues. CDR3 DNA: TGTGCCAGCAGCCGAGGGGGCAATCAGCCCCAGCATTTT. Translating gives CASSRGGNQPQHF.

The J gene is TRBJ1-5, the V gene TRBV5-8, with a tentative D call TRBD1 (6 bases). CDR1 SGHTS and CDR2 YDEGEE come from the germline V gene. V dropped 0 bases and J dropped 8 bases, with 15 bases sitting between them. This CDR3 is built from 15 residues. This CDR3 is CASSLDRQGWKPQHF. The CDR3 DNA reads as TGTGCCAGCAGCTTGGATCGGCAGGGGTGGAAGCCCCAGCATTTT.

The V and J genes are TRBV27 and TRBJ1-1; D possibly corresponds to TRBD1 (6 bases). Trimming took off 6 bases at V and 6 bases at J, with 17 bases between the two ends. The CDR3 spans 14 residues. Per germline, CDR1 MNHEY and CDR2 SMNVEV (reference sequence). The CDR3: CASREGGRTPEAFF. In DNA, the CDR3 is TGTGCCAGCAGAGAGGGGGGACGGACCCCTGAAGCTTTCTTT.